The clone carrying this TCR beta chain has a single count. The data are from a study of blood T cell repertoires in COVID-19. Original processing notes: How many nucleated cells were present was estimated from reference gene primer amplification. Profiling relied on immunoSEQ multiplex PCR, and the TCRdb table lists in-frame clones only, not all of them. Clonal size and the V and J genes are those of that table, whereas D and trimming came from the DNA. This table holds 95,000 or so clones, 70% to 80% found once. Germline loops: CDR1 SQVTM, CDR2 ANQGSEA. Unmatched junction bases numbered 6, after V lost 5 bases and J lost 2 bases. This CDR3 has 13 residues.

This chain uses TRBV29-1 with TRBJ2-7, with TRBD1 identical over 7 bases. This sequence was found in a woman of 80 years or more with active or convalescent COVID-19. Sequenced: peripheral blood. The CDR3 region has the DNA TGCAGCGTTTACCCGGGACAGACCTACGAGCAGTACTTC. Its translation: CSVYPGQTYEQYF.